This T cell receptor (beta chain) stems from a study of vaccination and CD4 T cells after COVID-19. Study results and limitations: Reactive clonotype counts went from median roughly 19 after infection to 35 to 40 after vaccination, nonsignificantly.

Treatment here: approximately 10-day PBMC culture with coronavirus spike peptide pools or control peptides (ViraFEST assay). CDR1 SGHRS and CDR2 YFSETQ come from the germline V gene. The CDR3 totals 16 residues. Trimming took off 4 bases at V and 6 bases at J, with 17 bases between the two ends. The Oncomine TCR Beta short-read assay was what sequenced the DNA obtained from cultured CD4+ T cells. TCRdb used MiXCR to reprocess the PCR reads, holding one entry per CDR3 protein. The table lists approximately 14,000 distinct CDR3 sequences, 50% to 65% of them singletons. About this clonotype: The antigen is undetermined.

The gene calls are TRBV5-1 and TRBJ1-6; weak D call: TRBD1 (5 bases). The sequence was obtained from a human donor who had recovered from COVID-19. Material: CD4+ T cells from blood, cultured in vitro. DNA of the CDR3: TGCGCCAGCAGCGCCCTCCAGGGTGGCGGTAATTCACCCCTCCACTTT. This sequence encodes CASSALQGGGNSPLHF.